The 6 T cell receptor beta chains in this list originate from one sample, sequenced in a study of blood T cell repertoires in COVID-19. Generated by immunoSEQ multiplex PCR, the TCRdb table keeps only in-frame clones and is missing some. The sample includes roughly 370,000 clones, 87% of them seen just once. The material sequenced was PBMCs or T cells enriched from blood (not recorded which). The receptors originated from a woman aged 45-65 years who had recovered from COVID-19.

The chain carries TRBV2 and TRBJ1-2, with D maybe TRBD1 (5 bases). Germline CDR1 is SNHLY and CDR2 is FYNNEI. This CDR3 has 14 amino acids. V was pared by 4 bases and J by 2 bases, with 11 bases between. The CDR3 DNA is TGTGCCAGCAGTGGGGGACGGGGGAACTATGGCTACACCTTC. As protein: CASSGGRGNYGYTF.

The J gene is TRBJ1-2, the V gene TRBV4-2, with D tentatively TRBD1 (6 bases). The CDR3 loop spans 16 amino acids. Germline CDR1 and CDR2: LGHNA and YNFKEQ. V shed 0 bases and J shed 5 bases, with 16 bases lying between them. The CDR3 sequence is CASSQDLDTRGYGYTF. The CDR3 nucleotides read TGTGCCAGCAGCCAAGACCTGGACACAAGGGGGTATGGCTACACCTTC.

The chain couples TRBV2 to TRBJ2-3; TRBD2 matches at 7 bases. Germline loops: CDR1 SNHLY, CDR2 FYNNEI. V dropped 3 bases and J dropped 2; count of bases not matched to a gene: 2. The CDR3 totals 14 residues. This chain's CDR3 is CASSDTSATDTQYF. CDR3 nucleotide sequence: TGTGCCAGCAGTGACACTAGCGCCACAGATACGCAGTATTTT.

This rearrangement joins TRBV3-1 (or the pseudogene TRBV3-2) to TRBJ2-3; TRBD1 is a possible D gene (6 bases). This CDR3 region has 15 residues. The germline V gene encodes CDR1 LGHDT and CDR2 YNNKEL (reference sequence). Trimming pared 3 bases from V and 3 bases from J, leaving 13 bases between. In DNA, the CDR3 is TGTGCCAGCAGCCAGCGCAGGGGTAAAACAGATACGCAGTATTTT. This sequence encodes CASSQRRGKTDTQYF.

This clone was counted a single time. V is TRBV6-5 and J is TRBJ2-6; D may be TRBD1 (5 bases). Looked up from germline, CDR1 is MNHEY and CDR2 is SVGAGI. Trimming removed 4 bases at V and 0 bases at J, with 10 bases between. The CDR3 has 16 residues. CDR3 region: CASSLTGFSGANVLTF. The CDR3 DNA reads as TGTGCCAGCAGTTTAACAGGCTTCTCTGGGGCCAACGTCCTGACTTTC.

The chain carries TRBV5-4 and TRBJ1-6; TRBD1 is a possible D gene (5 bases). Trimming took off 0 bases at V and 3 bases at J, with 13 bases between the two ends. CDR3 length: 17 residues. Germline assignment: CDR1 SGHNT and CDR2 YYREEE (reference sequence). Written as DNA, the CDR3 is TGTGCCAGCAGCTTGGCCGGGGGGATAGGCTATAATTCACCCCTCCACTTT. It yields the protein CASSLAGGIGYNSPLHF.